This passage covers 11 T cell receptor beta chains from one sample sequenced in a study of blood T cells in healthy people across ages. The use of a sample-barcoded 5' primer and a J-beta primer mix characterized a second PCR of roughly 6 to 11 cycles. Using its own MiXCR run on the 5' RACE reads, TCRdb lists one record per CDR3 protein. Seen here are hundreds of thousands of distinct CDR3 sequences, 30% to 45% observed once, and the top ten hold under 15%. Sequencing was carried out using blood. The origin of the receptors is a man in his late teens or twenties in good health.

There are many counts of this clonotype. The rearrangement links TRBV4-2 to TRBJ2-7; 9 positions match TRBD1. Germline values: CDR1 LGHNA, CDR2 YNFKEQ. CDR3 length equals 15 residues. J was trimmed by 2 bases and V by 4 bases; bases with no gene match: 6. The CDR3 protein is CASSPLGQGTYEQYF. The CDR3 DNA sequence: TGTGCCAGCAGCCCGCTAGGACAGGGGACCTACGAGCAGTACTTC.

In this sample, this clonotype turned up a few times. The rearrangement joins TRBV20-1 to TRBJ2-1; D is possibly TRBD1 or TRBD2 (5 bases each). The end of the DNA fits TRBJ2-7 better, so the J call may be wrong. This CDR3 region has 13 residues. Germline values: CDR1 DFQATT, CDR2 SNEGSKA (reference sequence). Here the CDR3 reads CSASWGSYNEQYF. DNA for the CDR3: TGCAGTGCTAGCTGGGGGTCCTACAATGAGCAGTACTTC.

The chain employs TRBV14 and TRBJ1-1; the D is unclear. The CDR3 contains 13 residues. Germline CDR1 reads SGHDN; CDR2 reads FVKESK. The V and J ends lost 4 bases and 0 bases respectively, with 6 bases between them. The CDR3 protein is CASSPQMNTEAFF. DNA of the CDR3: TGTGCCAGCAGCCCGCAGATGAACACTGAAGCTTTCTTT.

The chain joins TRBV25-1 to TRBJ2-4; tentatively, D is TRBD1 (5 bases). The J call is uncertain, as TRBJ2-5 better fits the DNA end. This CDR3 has 15 amino acids. Germline CDR1 and CDR2: MGHDK and SYGVNS. The CDR3, as DNA: TGTGCCAGCAGTGACCGAGACAGCCACCAAGAGACCCAGTACTTC. This translates into CASSDRDSHQETQYF.

This clonotype was recorded a few times. The rearrangement joins TRBV12-3 or TRBV12-4 to TRBJ1-2, with D hard to call. V lost 5 bases and J 5 bases, leaving 18 bases between the germline ends. This CDR3 is built from 15 residues. The CDR3 reads CASSNGRRILYGYTF. CDR3 nucleotide sequence: TGTGCCAGCAGTAACGGGAGACGTATTTTGTATGGCTACACCTTC.

This rearrangement joins TRBV12-3 or TRBV12-4 to TRBJ2-1; 8 nucleotides align to TRBD1. Trimming removed 7 bases from V and 4 bases from J; junction bases left unmatched: 6. This CDR3 has 14 residues. CDR3 amino acids: CASTSGTGYNEQFF. In DNA, the CDR3 is TGTGCCAGCACCTCCGGGACAGGTTACAATGAGCAGTTCTTC.

This clonotype showed up just a few times. The V and J genes are TRBV2 and TRBJ2-7; D may be TRBD1 or TRBD2 (6 bases each). Germline assignment: CDR1 SNHLY and CDR2 FYNNEI. This CDR3 has 16 amino acids. Trimming took off 2 bases at V and 7 bases at J, with 21 bases between the two ends. CDR3 coding DNA: TGTGCCAGCAGTGAAATGGGGGGCCGTACGGCAAATGAGCAGTACTTC. Protein product: CASSEMGGRTANEQYF.

This clonotype has just a few counts. The chain recombines TRBV21-1 with TRBJ2-7; the table's D call TRBD1 went unverified against the DNA. TRBV21-1 is recorded as a pseudogene. CDR3 length: 17 amino acids. The CDR3 is CASSRSVEVAPRFEQYF. As DNA, the CDR3 is TGTGCCAGCAGCCGAAGCGTCGAGGTTGCGCCCAGGTTCGAGCAGTACTTC.

This clonotype appeared a single time. As DNA, the CDR3 is TGTGCCAGCAGTGTGGGGACAGGGCTTCCCTACGAGCAGTACTTC. This sequence encodes CASSVGTGLPYEQYF. The chain joins TRBV2 to TRBJ2-7; 9 nucleotides match TRBD1. V lost 4 bases to trimming and J lost 2 bases; unmatched junction nucleotides: 6. CDR3 length: 15 amino acids. Germline-derived CDR1 and CDR2 are SNHLY and FYNNEI. Based on the CDR3 plus reference TRBV2 and TRBJ2-7, the full variable domain is EPEVTQTPSHQVTQMGQEVILRCVPISNHLYFYWYRQILGQKVEFLVSFYNNEISEKSEIFDDQFSVERPDGSNFTLKIRSTKLEDSAMYFCASSVGTGLPYEQYFGPGTRLTVT.

The rearrangement links TRBV5-4 to TRBJ1-1, with D possibly matching TRBD1 (6 bases). The CDR3 is 17 residues long. Germline V lookup: CDR1 SGHNT, CDR2 YYREEE (reference sequence). V shed 3 bases and J shed 0 bases, with 18 bases lying between them. This CDR3 is CASSSPGGRGLNTEAFF. CDR3 nucleotide sequence: TGTGCCAGCAGCTCCCCTGGGGGCAGGGGTCTGAACACTGAAGCTTTCTTT.

The chain joins TRBV4-2 to TRBJ1-4; 10 nucleotides align to TRBD1. The CDR3 has 14 amino acids. The germline V gene encodes CDR1 LGHNA and CDR2 YNFKEQ. The J segment lost 8 bases and the V segment lost 6 bases, leaving 6 bases of the junction unmatched. CDR3: CASRPDRGGEKLFF. In DNA, the CDR3 is TGTGCCAGCAGACCGGACAGGGGGGGGGAAAAACTGTTTTTT.